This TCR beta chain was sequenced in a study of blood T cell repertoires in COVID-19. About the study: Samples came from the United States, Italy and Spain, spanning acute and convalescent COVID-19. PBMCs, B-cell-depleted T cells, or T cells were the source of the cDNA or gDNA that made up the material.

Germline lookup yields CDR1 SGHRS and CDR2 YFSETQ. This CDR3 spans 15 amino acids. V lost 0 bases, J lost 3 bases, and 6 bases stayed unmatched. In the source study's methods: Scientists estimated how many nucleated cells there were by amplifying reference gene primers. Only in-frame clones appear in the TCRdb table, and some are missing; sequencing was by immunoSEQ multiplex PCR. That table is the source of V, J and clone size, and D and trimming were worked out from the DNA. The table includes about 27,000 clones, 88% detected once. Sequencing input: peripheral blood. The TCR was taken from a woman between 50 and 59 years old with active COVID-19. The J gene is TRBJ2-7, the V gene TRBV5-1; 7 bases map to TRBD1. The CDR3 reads CASSLGQGRDYEQYF. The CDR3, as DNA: TGCGCCAGCAGCTTGGGACAGGGTCGGGACTACGAGCAGTACTTC.